This T cell receptor (beta chain) was profiled in a study of blood T cell repertoires in COVID-19. The wider study: There were acute and convalescent COVID-19 samples, and they came from the United States, Italy and Spain. Sources were T cells, B-cell-depleted T cells, or PBMCs; the material itself was cDNA or gDNA.

In the source study's methods: Reference gene primer amplification gave estimated nucleated cell counts. The protocol was immunoSEQ multiplex PCR, while the TCRdb copy is restricted to in-frame clones and leaves out a portion. That table is the source of V, J and clone size, and D and trimming were worked out from the DNA. The sample records about 81,000 clones, 91% being singletons. The CDR3 totals 14 residues. V lost 4 bases, J lost 1 base, and 3 bases stayed unmatched. CDR1 and CDR2 (germline): SGDLS, YYNGEE. Specimen: peripheral blood. The rearrangement links TRBV9 to TRBJ2-3; TRBD2 aligns across 7 bases. The source of this sequence is a woman in her fifties or sixties in a cohort sampled during active COVID-19. The CDR3 here is CASSITSGTDTQYF. DNA of the CDR3: TGTGCCAGCAGCATAACTAGCGGCACAGATACGCAGTATTTT.